The TCR beta chain under discussion was sequenced for a study of response to subunit inactivated influenza vaccine. This clonotype has a handful of counts. Its antigen is currently unknown. CDR3 length: 13 amino acids. V was pared by 0 bases and J by 6 bases, with 8 bases between. Germline V gene data show CDR1 as LGHDT and CDR2 as YNNKEL (reference sequence). Whole-study results and caveats: Few additional T cells are recruited per seasonal influenza vaccination, authors suggested.

TCRdb called the RT-PCR reads again in MiXCR, with one record for every CDR3 protein. The sample lists hundreds of thousands of distinct CDR3 sequences, about a fifth occurring once. The origin of this receptor is a man aged 45-65 years who received an inactivated influenza vaccine. The chain has TRBV3-1 and TRBJ1-1; D possibly corresponds to TRBD1 (5 bases). Specimen: PBMCs from blood, collected about 5 days after vaccination. The CDR3 bases are TGTGCCAGCAGCCAAGATCCGGGGGCTGAAGCTTTCTTT. Amino acid sequence: CASSQDPGAEAFF. Looking up the rest from reference TRBV3-1 and TRBJ1-1 gives the full variable domain: DTAVSQTPKYLVTQMGNDKSIKCEQNLGHDTMYWYKQDSKKFLKIMFSYNNKELIINETVPNRFSPKSPDKAHLNLHINSLELGDSAVYFCASSQDPGAEAFFGQGTRLTVV.